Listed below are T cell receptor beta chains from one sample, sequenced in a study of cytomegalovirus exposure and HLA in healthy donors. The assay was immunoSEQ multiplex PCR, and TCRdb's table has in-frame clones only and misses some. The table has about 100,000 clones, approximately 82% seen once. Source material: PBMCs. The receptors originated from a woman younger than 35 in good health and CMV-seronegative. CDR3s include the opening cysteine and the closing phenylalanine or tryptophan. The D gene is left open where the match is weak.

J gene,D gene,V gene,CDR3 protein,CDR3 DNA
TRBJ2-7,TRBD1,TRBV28,CASSLSGTGGYEQYF,TGTGCCAGCAGTTTATCCGGGACAGGGGGCTACGAGCAGTACTTC
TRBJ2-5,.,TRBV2,CASSGGRAIGETQYF,TGTGCCAGCAGTGGGGGGCGGGCGATCGGGGAGACCCAGTACTTC
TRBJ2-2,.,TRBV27,CASREYTGELFF,TGTGCCAGCCGAGAGTACACCGGGGAGCTGTTTTTT
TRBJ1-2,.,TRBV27,CASSPRGANYGYTF,TGTGCCAGCAGTCCGCGGGGGGCGAACTATGGCTACACCTTC
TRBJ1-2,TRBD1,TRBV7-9,CASSLGTGEVYGYTF,TGTGCCAGCAGCCTCGGGACAGGGGAGGTATATGGCTACACCTTC
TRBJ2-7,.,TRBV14,CASSQSGEQYF,TGTGCCAGCAGCCAGTCCGGGGAGCAGTACTTC
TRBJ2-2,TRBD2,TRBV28,CAAKTSAQGAYTGELFF,TGTGCCGCCAAGACTAGCGCCCAAGGCGCCTACACCGGGGAGCTGTTTTTT
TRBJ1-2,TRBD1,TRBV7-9,CSSSRQGVGGYTF,TGTTCCAGCAGCCGACAGGGGGTCGGTGGCTACACCTTC
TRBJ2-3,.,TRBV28,CASRPGLAGTDTQYF,TGTGCCAGCAGACCTGGACTGGCGGGGACGGATACGCAGTATTTT
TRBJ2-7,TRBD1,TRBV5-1,CASSPAGGREQYF,TGCGCCAGCAGCCCCGCAGGGGGACGCGAGCAGTACTTC
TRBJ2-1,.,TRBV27,CASSLSRLHSSYNEQFF,TGTGCCAGCAGTTTATCTCGTCTCCATAGCTCCTACAATGAGCAGTTCTTC
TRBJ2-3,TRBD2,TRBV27,CASSISGGAADTQYF,TGTGCCAGCAGTATTAGCGGGGGGGCCGCAGATACGCAGTATTTT
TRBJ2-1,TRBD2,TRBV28,CASSSAGTSGSDEQFF,TGTGCCAGCAGTTCCGCCGGGACTAGCGGGAGCGATGAGCAGTTCTTC